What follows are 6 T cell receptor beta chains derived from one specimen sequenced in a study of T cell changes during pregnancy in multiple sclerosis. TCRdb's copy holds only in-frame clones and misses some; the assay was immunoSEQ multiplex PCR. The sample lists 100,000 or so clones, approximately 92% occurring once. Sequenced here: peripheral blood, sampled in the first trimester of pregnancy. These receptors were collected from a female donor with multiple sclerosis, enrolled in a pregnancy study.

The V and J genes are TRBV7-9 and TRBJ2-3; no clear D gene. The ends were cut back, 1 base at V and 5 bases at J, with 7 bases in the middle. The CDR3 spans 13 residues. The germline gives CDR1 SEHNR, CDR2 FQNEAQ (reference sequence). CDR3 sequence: CASSLGLGDTQYF. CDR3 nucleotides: TGTGCCAGCAGCTTAGGCCTCGGAGATACGCAGTATTTT.

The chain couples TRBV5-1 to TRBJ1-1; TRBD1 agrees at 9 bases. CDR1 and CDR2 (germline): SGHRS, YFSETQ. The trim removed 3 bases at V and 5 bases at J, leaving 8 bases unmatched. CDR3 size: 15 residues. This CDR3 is CASSSQGQGRTEAFF. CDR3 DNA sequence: TGCGCCAGCAGCTCTCAAGGACAGGGGAGAACTGAAGCTTTCTTT. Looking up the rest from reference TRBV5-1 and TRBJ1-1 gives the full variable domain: KAGVTQTPRYLIKTRGQQVTLSCSPISGHRSVSWYQQTPGQGLQFLFEYFSETQRNKGNFPGRFSGRQFSNSRSEMNVSTLELGDSALYLCASSSQGQGRTEAFFGQGTRLTVV.

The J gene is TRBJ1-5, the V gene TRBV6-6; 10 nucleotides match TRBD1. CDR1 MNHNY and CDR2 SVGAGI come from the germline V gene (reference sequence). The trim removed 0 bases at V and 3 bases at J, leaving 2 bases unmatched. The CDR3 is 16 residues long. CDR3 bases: TGTGCCAGCAGTTACTCGGACAGGGGGGACAATCAGCCCCAGCATTTT. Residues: CASSYSDRGDNQPQHF.

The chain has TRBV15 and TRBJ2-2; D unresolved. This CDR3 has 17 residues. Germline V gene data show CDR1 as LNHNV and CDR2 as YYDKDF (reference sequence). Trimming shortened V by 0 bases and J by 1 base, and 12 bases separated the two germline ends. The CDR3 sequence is CATSREVATKNTGELFF. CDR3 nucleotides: TGTGCCACCAGCAGAGAAGTCGCGACAAAGAACACCGGGGAGCTGTTTTTT.

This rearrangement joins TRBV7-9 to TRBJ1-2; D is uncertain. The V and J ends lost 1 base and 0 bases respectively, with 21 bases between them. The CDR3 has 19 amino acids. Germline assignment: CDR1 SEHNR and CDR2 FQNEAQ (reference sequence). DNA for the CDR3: TGTGCCAGCAGCTTAGGTCTAGGCCTTGGATGGGGAGCTAACTATGGCTACACCTTC. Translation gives CASSLGLGLGWGANYGYTF.

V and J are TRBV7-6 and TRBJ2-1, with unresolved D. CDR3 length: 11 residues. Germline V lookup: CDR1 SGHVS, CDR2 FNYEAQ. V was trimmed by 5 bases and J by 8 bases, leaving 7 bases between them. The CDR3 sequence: CASSDGHEQFF. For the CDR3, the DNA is TGTGCCAGCAGCGATGGGCATGAGCAGTTCTTC.